What follows are 11 T cell receptor beta chains derived from one specimen sequenced in a study of cytomegalovirus exposure and HLA in healthy donors. The primer mix had 60 Vbeta and 13 Jbeta primers. Generated by immunoSEQ multiplex PCR, the TCRdb table keeps only in-frame clones and is missing some. The sample includes a few hundred thousand clones, approximately 80% of them seen just once. The source material was PBMCs. The receptors were sampled from a girl under 18 in good health and CMV-seronegative.

This clone came up a few times. The rearrangement uses TRBV5-8 and TRBJ1-1; D call uncertain. The CDR3 is 14 residues long. Germline V CDR1 and CDR2: SGHTS, YDEGEE. Trimming took 0 bases from V and 9 from J, leaving 15 bases between them. The CDR3, as DNA: TGTGCCAGCAGCTTGGTTGAGGCCCCAAGGAAAGCTTTCTTT. This encodes CASSLVEAPRKAFF.

This chain joins TRBV11-2 and TRBJ1-2, with TRBD1 matching over 7 bases. The CDR3 covers 12 residues. V shed 3 bases, J shed 8 bases, and the junction held 3 bases outside the gene matches. CDR1 SGHAT and CDR2 FQNNGV come from the germline V gene. Written as DNA, the CDR3 is TGTGCCAGCAGCTTTGGGACAGTCGGCTACACCTTC. Translated, it gives CASSFGTVGYTF.

The chain combines TRBV27 with TRBJ1-2; 8 bases line up with TRBD1. CDR3 length: 15 residues. V dropped 5 bases and J dropped 5; count of bases not matched to a gene: 10. Germline V gives CDR1 MNHEY, CDR2 SMNVEV (reference sequence). The CDR3 sequence is CASSAETGAVYGYTF. In DNA, the CDR3 is TGTGCCAGCAGTGCGGAGACAGGGGCAGTATATGGCTACACCTTC.

The chain recombines TRBV4-1 with TRBJ1-5; perhaps TRBD1 as D (6 bases). Germline CDR1 and CDR2: MGHRA and YSYEKL. The CDR3 is made up of 16 amino acids. Trimming shortened V by 4 bases and J by 1 base, and 14 bases separated the two germline ends. The CDR3 sequence: CASSPFMGASNQPQHF. The CDR3 nucleotides are TGCGCCAGCAGCCCCTTTATGGGGGCGAGCAATCAGCCCCAGCATTTT.

J is TRBJ2-5 and V is TRBV19; D unresolved. Germline lookup yields CDR1 LNHDA and CDR2 SQIVND (reference sequence). The CDR3 is made up of 12 amino acids. The V and J ends lost 1 base and 4 bases respectively, with 4 bases between them. CDR3 in DNA: TGTGCCAGTAGTATAGCGGGAGAGACCCAGTACTTC. Translated: CASSIAGETQYF.

The J gene is TRBJ1-4, the V gene TRBV28; D is unresolved. The CDR3 consists of 16 residues. Trimming stripped 6 bases from V and 0 bases from J, with 14 bases between. The germline V gene has CDR1 MDHEN and CDR2 SYDVKM. The CDR3 nucleotides are TGTGCCAGCAGCTCCCCCCGGTTATCAACTAATGAAAAACTGTTTTTT. Translating gives CASSSPRLSTNEKLFF. Full variable domain (remainder filled in from reference TRBV28 and TRBJ1-4): DVKVTQSSRYLVKRTGEKVFLECVQDMDHENMFWYRQDPGLGLRLIYFSYDVKMKEKGDIPEGYSVSREKKERFSLILESASTNQTSMYLCASSSPRLSTNEKLFFGSGTQLSVL.

V usage is TRBV5-4 and J usage is TRBJ1-2; D perhaps matches TRBD1 (6 bases). The CDR3 consists of 16 residues. Between the trimmed V and J ends, which lost 6 bases and 4 bases, there was a span of 22 bases. Germline V gene data show CDR1 as SGHNT and CDR2 as YYREEE (reference sequence). This CDR3 reads CASTVGTGYGVYGYTF. Here the CDR3 DNA reads TGTGCCAGCACCGTTGGCACAGGGTACGGGGTCTATGGCTACACCTTC.

The CDR3, as DNA: TGTGCCAGCAGCCCAAAGGGACAGGGGACAGATACGCAGTATTTT. It specifies CASSPKGQGTDTQYF. The chain couples TRBV9 to TRBJ2-3; TRBD1 agrees at 10 bases. Germline V gives CDR1 SGDLS, CDR2 YYNGEE. This CDR3 has 15 residues. V was pared by 4 bases and J by 3 bases, with 5 bases of the junction left unmatched. Looking up the rest from reference TRBV9 and TRBJ2-3 gives the full variable domain: DSGVTQTPKHLITATGQRVTLRCSPRSGDLSVYWYQQSLDQGLQFLIQYYNGEERAKGNILERFSAQQFPDLHSELNLSSLELGDSALYFCASSPKGQGTDTQYFGPGTRLTVL.

V usage is TRBV30 and J usage is TRBJ1-5, with 7 bases that match TRBD1. The CDR3 totals 15 residues. Germline trimming cut 5 bases from V and 6 bases from J; bases unmatched to any gene: 13. Germline-derived CDR1 and CDR2 are GTSNPN and SVGIG (reference sequence). The CDR3 sequence is CAWGTGTAKRQPQHF. The CDR3 DNA reads TGTGCCTGGGGAACCGGGACAGCGAAGCGTCAGCCCCAGCATTTT.

This chain connects TRBV9 to TRBJ2-7; weak D call: TRBD2 (6 bases). This CDR3 comprises 16 residues. Deletions cut 4 bases from V and 5 bases from J, with 22 bases between. Per germline, CDR1 SGDLS and CDR2 YYNGEE. This CDR3 is CASSPQLAIKAHEQYF. CDR3 nucleotides: TGTGCCAGCAGCCCCCAGCTAGCGATCAAGGCCCACGAGCAGTACTTC. Combining the CDR3 with reference TRBV9 and TRBJ2-7 gives the whole variable domain DSGVTQTPKHLITATGQRVTLRCSPRSGDLSVYWYQQSLDQGLQFLIQYYNGEERAKGNILERFSAQQFPDLHSELNLSSLELGDSALYFCASSPQLAIKAHEQYFGPGTRLTVT.

The chain carries TRBV5-1 and TRBJ1-1; possibly TRBD1 for D (6 bases). This CDR3 comprises 17 residues. V lost 3 bases and J 0 bases, leaving 18 bases between the germline ends. From germline, CDR1 is SGHRS and CDR2 YFSETQ. The DNA for the CDR3 is TGCGCCAGCAGCTCGGCCGGGACAAGGGGGATGAACACTGAAGCTTTCTTT. Translation: CASSSAGTRGMNTEAFF.